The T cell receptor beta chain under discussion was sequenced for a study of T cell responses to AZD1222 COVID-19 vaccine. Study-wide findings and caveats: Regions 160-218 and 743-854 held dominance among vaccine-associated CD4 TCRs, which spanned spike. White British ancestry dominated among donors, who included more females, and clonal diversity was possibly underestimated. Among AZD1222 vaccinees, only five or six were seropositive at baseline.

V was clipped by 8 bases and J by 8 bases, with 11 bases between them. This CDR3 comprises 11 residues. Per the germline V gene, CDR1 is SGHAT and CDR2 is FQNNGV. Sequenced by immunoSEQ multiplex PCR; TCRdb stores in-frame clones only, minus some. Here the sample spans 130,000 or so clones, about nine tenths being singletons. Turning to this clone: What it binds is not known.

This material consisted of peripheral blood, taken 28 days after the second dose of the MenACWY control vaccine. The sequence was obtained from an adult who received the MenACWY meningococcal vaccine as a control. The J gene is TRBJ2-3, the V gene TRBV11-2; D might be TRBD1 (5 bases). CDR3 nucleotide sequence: TGTGCCAGCCTCATCCAGGGTACGCAGTATTTT. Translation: CASLIQGTQYF.